Detailed here is one TCR beta chain. Antigen specificity is unknown. This sample was included in a study of cytomegalovirus exposure and HLA in healthy donors. About the study: The Caucasian-associated ancestry cluster contained 81% of the approximately 430 genotyped donors. Overall study findings and caveats: Accurate prediction of most subjects' HLA-A and HLA-B alleles from TCR beta sequences was reported. According to an earlier analysis, most TCR beta V segments yielded productive rearrangements about 87% or about 30% of the time. Researchers counted 164 TCR beta chains as cytomegalovirus-associated.

The CDR3 extends over 15 amino acids. CDR1 and CDR2 from the germline V gene are MNHEY and SMNVEV (reference sequence). V lost 4 bases to trimming and J lost 2 bases; unmatched junction nucleotides: 7. It was with 60 Vbeta and 13 Jbeta primers that the PCR ran. Using immunoSEQ multiplex PCR, the repertoire was profiled, and TCRdb retains in-frame clones only, with some absent. The sample includes approximately 200,000 clones, 79% seen only once; the top ten take over 1.5%. The origin of this receptor is a girl aged 5-17 years in good health and CMV-seropositive. The chain has TRBV27 and TRBJ2-7; TRBD1 agrees at 8 bases. Material for sequencing was PBMCs. DNA of the CDR3: TGTGCCAGCAGTTATTCCGGACAGGGTACCTACGAGCAGTACTTC. The encoded protein is CASSYSGQGTYEQYF.